Sequencing of this T cell receptor beta chain was carried out in a study of chemoradiotherapy in HPV16-positive cancers. The repertoire was sequenced with immunoSEQ multiplex PCR; TCRdb's copy has only in-frame clones and lacks some. Among about 68,000 clones listed, about nine tenths were seen once. The clonotype originates from a human donor with HPV-associated anogenital cancer. The source material was blood, sampled from a patient who underwent chemoradiotherapy.

The CDR3 sequence is CASSVSGQPYGYTF. The CDR3 DNA is TGTGCCAGCAGCGTCTCGGGTCAGCCCTATGGCTACACCTTC. This chain uses TRBV9 with TRBJ1-2; D is unresolved. The germline V and J ends were trimmed by 2 bases and 4 bases, with 12 bases remaining between them. The CDR3 has 14 residues. Germline V gene sequence: CDR1 SGDLS, CDR2 YYNGEE.